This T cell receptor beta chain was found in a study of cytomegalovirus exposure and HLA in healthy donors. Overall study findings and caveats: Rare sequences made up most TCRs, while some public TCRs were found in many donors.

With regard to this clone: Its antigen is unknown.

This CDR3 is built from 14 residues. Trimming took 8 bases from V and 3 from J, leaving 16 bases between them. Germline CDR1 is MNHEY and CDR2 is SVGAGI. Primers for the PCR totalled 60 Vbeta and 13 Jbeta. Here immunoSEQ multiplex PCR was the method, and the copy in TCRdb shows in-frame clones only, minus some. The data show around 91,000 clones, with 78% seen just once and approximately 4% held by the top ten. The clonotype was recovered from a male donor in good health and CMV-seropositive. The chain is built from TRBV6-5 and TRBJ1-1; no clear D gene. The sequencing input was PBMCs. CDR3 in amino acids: CASRPVGRYTEAFF. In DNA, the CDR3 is TGTGCCAGCCGACCCGTGGGGAGGTACACTGAAGCTTTCTTT.